The 30 T cell receptor beta chains given below trace back to one sample, sequenced in a study of T-cell reconstitution after alpha-beta-depleted transplantation in children. For TCRbeta, the library was prepared with unique molecular identifiers. TCRdb fed the PCR reads into MiXCR, producing one record per CDR3 protein. This table holds more than 400,000 distinct CDR3 sequences, approximately 10% found once. The sample in question was PBMCs, mostly from graft donor cells, obtained 180 days after TCRalphabeta/CD19-depleted stem cell transplant. The origin of the receptors is a female patient aged 2 to 10 who had a stem cell transplant for aplastic anemia, so the T cells may come from the graft donor.

The J gene is TRBJ2-3, the V gene TRBV4-2; 8 positions agree with TRBD2. The J segment lost 9 bases and the V segment lost 0 bases, leaving 17 bases of the junction unmatched. The germline CDR1 and CDR2 sequences are LGHNA and YNFKEQ. This CDR3 has 18 residues. This CDR3 is CASSQDRKAGVQGLTQYF. For the CDR3, the DNA is TGTGCCAGCAGCCAAGATAGAAAAGCGGGAGTTCAGGGCCTGACGCAGTATTTT.

The chain employs TRBV7-8 and TRBJ2-7; no firm D call. Germline V gives CDR1 SGHVS, CDR2 FQNEAQ. The CDR3 contains 13 residues. Trimming shortened V by 5 bases and J by 2 bases, and 10 bases separated the two germline ends. Here the CDR3 reads CASSLKRPYEQYV. The DNA for the CDR3 is TGTGCCAGCAGCCTGAAAAGACCCTACGAGCAGTACGTC.

The rearrangement uses TRBV6-5 and TRBJ2-2, with D possibly TRBD2 on 6 matching bases. Looked up from germline, CDR1 is MNHEY and CDR2 is SVGAGI. CDR3 length: 16 residues. V was cut by 2 bases and J by 4 bases, with 14 bases left in between. The CDR3 DNA is TGTGCCAGCAGTTACGGGCGGGGCCCGATCACCGGGGAGCTGTTTTTT. Translated, it gives CASSYGRGPITGELFF.

This clonotype appeared a few times. The chain has TRBV18 and TRBJ2-1; D is tentatively TRBD1 or TRBD2 (5 bases each). The CDR3 is 15 amino acids. Germline lookup yields CDR1 KGHSH and CDR2 LQKENI. V gave up 2 bases and J gave up 4 bases, with 12 bases separating them. CDR3 sequence (DNA): TGTGCCAGCTCACCAAGGGACGGCGTATACAATGAGCAGTTCTTC. Its translation: CASSPRDGVYNEQFF.

In its sample, this clonotype was seen many times. The chain combines TRBV20-1 with TRBJ2-3; D not resolved. This CDR3 region has 14 residues. Germline V gene lookup returns CDR1 DFQATT and CDR2 SNEGSKA (reference sequence). Trimming pared 0 bases from V and 5 bases from J, leaving 12 bases between. CDR3 residues: CSARDSQSGDTQYF. CDR3 sequence (DNA): TGCAGTGCTAGAGATAGTCAGTCGGGAGATACGCAGTATTTT.

The chain recombines TRBV20-1 with TRBJ2-1; D may be TRBD1 (7 bases). The V and J ends lost 1 base and 0 bases respectively, with 16 bases between them. The germline CDR1 and CDR2 sequences are DFQATT and SNEGSKA (reference sequence). CDR3 length: 17 amino acids. The CDR3 sequence is CSARALQGGSSYNEQFF. The CDR3 coding sequence is TGCAGTGCTAGAGCGTTGCAGGGGGGAAGCTCCTACAATGAGCAGTTCTTC.

This clonotype was detected many times. V is TRBV29-1 and J is TRBJ2-5; D is possibly TRBD1 (5 bases). Per germline, CDR1 SQVTM and CDR2 ANQGSEA. CDR3 length equals 17 residues. V lost 4 bases and J 2 bases, leaving 23 bases between the germline ends. This CDR3 reads CSVVGAPSTPEQETQYF. DNA of the CDR3: TGCAGCGTTGTTGGGGCCCCCTCCACCCCGGAGCAAGAGACCCAGTACTTC.

This clonotype appeared a single time. The J gene is TRBJ1-2, the V gene TRBV29-1; D may be TRBD1 (5 bases). CDR1 is SQVTM, CDR2 ANQGSEA, per germline. V was shortened by 6 bases and J by 5 bases, with 19 bases between the two germline ends. The CDR3 contains 14 residues. The CDR3 sequence is CSVQKGREGYGYTF. The CDR3 region has the DNA TGCAGCGTCCAGAAAGGCAGGGAAGGATATGGCTACACCTTC.

V gene TRBV10-3 combines with J gene TRBJ1-1; 9 bases are a match to TRBD1. J was trimmed by 10 bases and V by 10 bases; bases with no gene match: 7. Germline lookup yields CDR1 ENHRY and CDR2 SYGVKD. This CDR3 has 11 residues. The CDR3 is CATGNRGRAFF. In nucleotides, the CDR3 is TGTGCCACCGGGAACAGGGGGCGAGCTTTCTTT.

The sample holds a few counts of this clonotype. This chain uses TRBV6-2 or TRBV6-3 with TRBJ2-1; TRBD2 matches at 8 bases. There are 14 residues in the CDR3. V shed 6 bases and J 6 bases; nucleotides not matched to a gene: 7. In germline, CDR1 is MNHEY, CDR2 SVGEGT. The CDR3 loop is CASSLTSARNEQFF. The CDR3 region has the DNA TGTGCCAGCAGCTTGACTAGCGCTCGCAATGAGCAGTTCTTC.

V is TRBV20-1 and J is TRBJ2-7, with D possibly matching TRBD1 (7 bases). The CDR3 is 14 residues long. V lost 0 bases, J lost 5 bases, and 14 bases lay in between. CDR1 is DFQATT and CDR2 is SNEGSKA in the germline V gene (reference sequence). Here the CDR3 DNA reads TGCAGTGCTAGAGATCGGAGGGGGCTCAACGAGCAGTACTTC. Protein sequence: CSARDRRGLNEQYF.

Of note for this clonotype: A junction boundary mismatches the germline segment, possibly from a read error. V and J are TRBV27 and TRBJ1-4; 10 nucleotides match TRBD1. Germline CDR1 reads MNHEY; CDR2 reads SMNVEV (reference sequence). The CDR3 sequence is 14 residues long. CDR3 residues: CASSARDRGEELFF. The CDR3 DNA sequence: TGTGCCAGCAGTGCCCGGGACAGGGGTGAAGAACTGTTTTTT.

This clonotype has at least ten counts. V and J are TRBV29-1 and TRBJ2-1; D is ambiguous. CDR1 SQVTM and CDR2 ANQGSEA come from the germline V gene. CDR3 length: 9 residues. The V and J ends lost 0 bases and 10 bases respectively, with 1 base between them. CDR3: CSVEDEQFF. CDR3 nucleotides: TGCAGCGTTGAAGACGAGCAGTTCTTC.

The J gene is TRBJ1-5, the V gene TRBV20-1; D might be TRBD1 (5 bases). The length of the CDR3 is 12 residues. CDR1 DFQATT and CDR2 SNEGSKA come from the germline V gene (reference sequence). Trimming took off 5 bases at V and 9 bases at J, with 14 bases between the two ends. The CDR3 DNA sequence: TGCAGTGCTCCTCGGGACGGGGCGCCCCAGCATTTT. It codes for CSAPRDGAPQHF.

This clonotype has at least ten counts. The gene calls are TRBV27 and TRBJ2-3; D remains ambiguous. Between the trimmed V and J ends, which lost 6 bases and 6 bases, there was a span of 16 bases. The V gene's germline CDR1 is MNHEY and CDR2 SMNVEV (reference sequence). The CDR3 totals 14 residues. CDR3 protein: CASSLQFPGDTQYF. CDR3 DNA sequence: TGTGCCAGCAGCCTACAGTTCCCCGGGGATACGCAGTATTTT.

The sample holds a few counts of this clonotype. This chain links TRBV25-1 with TRBJ2-3; 9 bases are shared with TRBD1. There are 16 residues in the CDR3. Trimming removed 5 bases from V and 0 bases from J; junction bases left unmatched: 6. Germline lookup yields CDR1 MGHDK and CDR2 SYGVNS. For the CDR3, the DNA is TGTGCCAGCAGTTCCCCGGACAGGGGTAGCACAGATACGCAGTATTTT. As protein: CASSSPDRGSTDTQYF.

This clonotype was seen more than once but under ten times. The chain is built from TRBV7-3 and TRBJ2-7; D remains ambiguous. CDR3 length equals 15 residues. Trimming removed 1 base at V and 0 bases at J, with 10 bases between. Germline CDR1 and CDR2: SGHTA and FQGTGA. CDR3 bases: TGTGCCAGCAGCTTAAGGGCGGCGAGCTCCTACGAGCAGTACTTC. This sequence encodes CASSLRAASSYEQYF.

There are many counts of this clonotype. The chain joins TRBV11-3 to TRBJ2-3; D is undetermined. The CDR3 contains 14 residues. The germline V gene has CDR1 SGHNT and CDR2 YENEEA. Trimming pared 1 base from V and 4 bases from J, leaving 9 bases between. CDR3 nucleotide sequence: TGTGCCAGCAGCTTAGCCCACCGCGCAGATACGCAGTATTTT. It yields the protein CASSLAHRADTQYF.

With regard to this clonotype: Since a much larger clone is just one base distant, this may be a read error. This chain uses TRBV5-6 with TRBJ2-5, with a weak D call TRBD1 (6 bases). The CDR3 spans 14 residues. Germline CDR1 reads SGHDT; CDR2 reads YYEEEE. CDR3: CASSTQGLEETHYF. For the CDR3, the DNA is TGTGCCAGCAGCACCCAGGGGCTGGAAGAGACCCACTACTTC.

The chain links TRBV15 to TRBJ2-5; no reliable D call. Looked up from germline, CDR1 is LNHNV and CDR2 is YYDKDF (reference sequence). CDR3 length: 16 residues. V lost 0 bases, J lost 1 base, and 12 bases lay in between. The DNA for the CDR3 is TGTGCCACCAGCAGAGATCGAAGCTGTCCCCAAGAGACCCAGTACTTC. This encodes CATSRDRSCPQETQYF.

V and J are TRBV7-9 and TRBJ2-7; 7 bases align to TRBD2. The V and J ends lost 5 bases and 3 bases, in that order; junction bases with no gene match: 10. Germline loops: CDR1 SEHNR, CDR2 FQNEAQ (reference sequence). The CDR3 is made up of 15 amino acids. The CDR3 spells CASSQAWGGNYEQYF. CDR3 in DNA: TGTGCCAGCAGCCAAGCTTGGGGAGGGAACTACGAGCAGTACTTC.

V usage is TRBV7-9 and J usage is TRBJ1-2; D is undetermined. V dropped 7 bases and J dropped 8 bases, with 14 bases sitting between them. CDR1 is SEHNR, CDR2 FQNEAQ, per germline (reference sequence). The CDR3 runs to 12 residues. Here the CDR3 reads CASTQWTLGYTF. CDR3 bases: TGTGCCAGCACCCAGTGGACCCTGGGCTACACCTTC. Full variable domain (remainder filled in from reference TRBV7-9 and TRBJ1-2): DTGVSQNPRHKITKRGQNVTFRCDPISEHNRLYWYRQTLGQGPEFLTYFQNEAQLEKSRLLSDRFSAERPKGSFSTLEIQRTEQGDSAMYLCASTQWTLGYTFGSGTRLTVV.

This clonotype was detected many times. The genes are TRBV7-9 and TRBJ2-5, with D unclear. CDR1 is SEHNR, CDR2 FQNEAQ, per germline (reference sequence). CDR3 length: 12 residues. With 5 bases removed from V and 4 bases from J, the gap between germline ends came to 8 bases. CDR3 bases: TGTGCCAGCAGCCGAGGCTCAGAGACCCAGTACTTC. Translated, it gives CASSRGSETQYF.

CDR3 nucleotides: TGTGCCACCTCGGAGGGCCAGGGGGATGAGCAGTTCTTC. It translates to CATSEGQGDEQFF. The V call is TRBV19, the J call TRBJ2-1, with TRBD1 as a possible D gene (7 bases). The CDR3 length is 13 residues. CDR1 and CDR2 (germline): LNHDA, SQIVND (reference sequence). Trimming left V 10 bases short and J 8 bases short, with 18 bases between.

This clonotype was counted between two and nine times. The chain joins TRBV7-2 to TRBJ2-6, with 8 bases lining up with TRBD1. The V segment lost 7 bases and the J segment 2 bases; nucleotides outside the gene matches: 4. The CDR3 totals 15 residues. Per the germline V gene, CDR1 is SGHTA and CDR2 is FQGNSA. The CDR3 loop is CASNPGGAGANVLTF. CDR3 in DNA: TGTGCCAGCAATCCAGGGGGCGCTGGGGCCAACGTCCTGACTTTC.

The DNA of the CDR3 is TGTGCCAGCAGACGCGCCACTAATGAAAAACTGTTTTTT. Its translation: CASRRATNEKLFF. This chain uses TRBV7-2 with TRBJ1-4; D gene uncertain. The V gene's germline CDR1 is SGHTA and CDR2 FQGNSA. The V end lost 6 bases, the J end lost 2 bases, and 7 bases lay between the germline ends. The CDR3 extends over 13 amino acids.

This clonotype was seen more than once but under ten times. The chain employs TRBV4-3 and TRBJ2-5, with D unresolved. Germline CDR1 reads LGHNA; CDR2 reads YSLEER. The germline V and J ends were trimmed by 0 bases and 2 bases, with 7 bases remaining between them. The CDR3 covers 14 residues. DNA for the CDR3: TGCGCCAGCAGCCAAGAATACAATCAAGAGACCCAGTACTTC. Protein sequence: CASSQEYNQETQYF.

A few counts support this clonotype. J is TRBJ2-3 and V is TRBV20-1; D is uncertain. Germline V lookup: CDR1 DFQATT, CDR2 SNEGSKA (reference sequence). V lost 3 bases, J lost 6 bases, and 13 bases lay in between. This CDR3 region has 13 residues. Here the CDR3 reads CSASGASLDTQYF. In DNA form, the CDR3 reads TGCAGTGCTAGTGGCGCGTCACTTGATACGCAGTATTTT.

This rearrangement joins TRBV7-9 to TRBJ2-7; D not resolved. Trimming pared 5 bases from V and 4 bases from J, leaving 15 bases between. The CDR3 is 14 amino acids. The V gene's germline CDR1 is SEHNR and CDR2 FQNEAQ (reference sequence). CDR3 residues: CASSLEPAEYEQYF. CDR3 nucleotide sequence: TGTGCCAGCAGCCTGGAGCCAGCTGAGTACGAGCAGTACTTC.

This clonotype showed up just a few times. The chain links TRBV7-8 to TRBJ1-5; D gene uncertain. V was pared by 1 base and J by 2 bases, with 9 bases between. CDR1 and CDR2 from the germline V gene are SGHVS and FQNEAQ. The CDR3 runs to 15 residues. The chain's CDR3 is CASSLEVGRNQPQHF. For the CDR3, the DNA is TGTGCCAGCAGCTTAGAGGTCGGACGCAATCAGCCCCAGCATTTT.